These T cell receptor beta chains were read from a single sample in a study of technical replicates of blood from a handful of donors. Assay: immunoSEQ multiplex PCR; the TCRdb copy retains only in-frame clones and omits some. The table lists tens of thousands of clones, around 95% of them singletons, with more than 0.2% in the top ten. The sample was T cells isolated from PBMCs. The receptors shown here come from a human donor in good health. Each CDR3 is given with its conserved first and last residue. D genes are given only for firm matches. Some rows have no size entry. The others give once, few or many, or a class for an expanded clone.

d_call cdr3_length clone_size j_call v_call cdr3_nt cdr3_aa
TRBD1 17 . TRBJ2-5 TRBV7-9 TGTGCCAGCAGCTTGCCTACCCGGGACAGGGATCCGAAGACCCAGTACTTC CASSLPTRDRDPKTQYF
. 12 once TRBJ1-5 TRBV5-6 TGTGCCAGCAGCGCGGGGGATCAGCCCCAGCATTTT CASSAGDQPQHF
. 15 once TRBJ2-7 TRBV5-4 TGTGCCAGCAGCTTGGCCGGGCAGGGGGGTTACGAGCAGTACTTC CASSLAGQGGYEQYF
TRBD1 13 once TRBJ1-2 TRBV2 TGTGCCAGCAGTGATTTCGGGACAGAAAACTACACCTTC CASSDFGTENYTF
TRBD1 15 once TRBJ1-6 TRBV9 TGTGCCAGCAGTCGTATGACAGGGTATAATTCACCCCTCCACTTT CASSRMTGYNSPLHF
. 13 few TRBJ1-2 TRBV5-4 TGTGCCAGCAGCTTGGCGGAGAGTAGTGGCTACACCTTC CASSLAESSGYTF
. 15 . TRBJ2-5 TRBV28 TGTGCCAGCAGTTTGTGGGGAGGAAGACAAGAGACCCAGTACTTC CASSLWGGRQETQYF
. 14 . TRBJ1-2 TRBV15 TGTGCCACCAGCAGAGTTCAAGGCGGCTATGGCTACACCTTC CATSRVQGGYGYTF
. 16 once TRBJ2-3 TRBV9 TGTGCCAGCAGCGTGGGGAGCGGGACAAGCACAGATACGCAGTATTTT CASSVGSGTSTDTQYF
TRBD2 14 . TRBJ2-7 TRBV2 TGTGCCAGCAGGGGGCTAGCGGGCGCCTACGAGCAGTACTTC CASRGLAGAYEQYF